This T cell receptor beta chain was recorded in a study of T cells expressing NK-cell markers. Study in general: The study sequenced eight donors, seven HCMV-seropositive and one seronegative. General observations from the study: In a group of roughly 6 donors, dominant NKG2C+ clonotypes represented 1.0-7.0% of CD8+ T cells. The same clonotypes also predominated in the CD3+CD56-NKG2C+ fraction of a handful of donors.

The germline gives CDR1 SGHVS, CDR2 FQNEAQ. The CDR3 sequence is 16 residues long. No DNA is given; TCRdb re-called the 5' RACE reads and lists each CDR3 protein once. This sample contains roughly 420,000 distinct CDR3 sequences. As concerns this clonotype: What it binds is unknown.

The V call is TRBV7-8, the J call TRBJ2-3. The receptor was isolated from a woman between 18 and 70 years old in good health. Source material: blood T cells: a sorted CD56 or NKG2C T cell subset, CD4+ or CD8+ T cells, or bulk PBMC T cells (not recorded which). The CDR3 sequence: CASSLVLLSRTDTQYF.